A selection of T cell receptor beta chains follows, all from one sample in a study of blood T cell repertoires in COVID-19. Profiling relied on immunoSEQ multiplex PCR, and the TCRdb table lists in-frame clones only, not all of them. The table has 65,000 to 90,000 clones, about 88% seen once; the top ten hold approximately 10%. Sample: peripheral blood. The receptor source for this set is a man at least 80 years old with acute or convalescent COVID-19. Both conserved end residues are trimmed from each CDR3. The listing skips clone size in some rows; elsewhere it reads once, few, many or a size class.

j_call clone_size v_call cdr3_aa
TRBJ2-2 . TRBV9 ASSVSLGQAGNTGELF
TRBJ1-1 few TRBV7-8 ASSLAAGRPPSGTEAF
TRBJ1-1 . TRBV30 ACLWYTEAF
TRBJ2-5 . TRBV2 ASSLLPQETQY
TRBJ1-1 few TRBV2 ASRNRVGEAF
TRBJ1-2 . TRBV5-1 ASSLGQGMIGYT
TRBJ2-7 . TRBV3-1/TRBV3-2 ASSPGTSGSYEQY
TRBJ1-2 . TRBV5-1 ASSLAGTDYGYT
TRBJ1-3 . TRBV30 ALTTSGNTIY
TRBJ2-1 . TRBV5-6 ASSPRRTGGYNEQF
TRBJ2-7 . TRBV19 ASTAIAGSSYEQY
TRBJ1-5 . TRBV27 ASSPGTVSNQPQH
TRBJ2-7 . TRBV5-6 ASSLPAGYEQY
TRBJ1-4 . TRBV29-1 SVEAGGDEKLF
TRBJ2-7 . TRBV19 ASSIVAGGLHYEQY
TRBJ2-4 . TRBV19 ASSPWTGRAKNIQY
TRBJ1-2 . TRBV9 ASSVGGGPYGYT
TRBJ1-2 . TRBV5-8 ASSFQGADYGYT
TRBJ2-7 . TRBV6-5 ASSLTGREQY
TRBJ1-2 . TRBV12-3/TRBV12-4 ASGTGYYGYT
TRBJ2-1 . TRBV11-3 ASSLGDRVSNEQF
TRBJ1-5 . TRBV15 ATSRVQGSQPQH
TRBJ2-3 . TRBV19 ACGSGAGYTDTQY
TRBJ1-2 . TRBV6-1 ASSEAQGAYSGYT
TRBJ1-5 . TRBV7-2 ASSLEGVQPQH
TRBJ2-7 . TRBV3-1/TRBV3-2 ASSHSDRGYEQY
TRBJ1-2 . TRBV6-5 ATLTGFGYT
TRBJ1-5 few TRBV19 ASSIWAGGYQPQH
TRBJ2-5 . TRBV18 ASSGSGEQETQY
TRBJ1-5 . TRBV2 ATTGVSNQPQH
TRBJ2-4 . TRBV9 ASSVGTGGTENIQY
TRBJ1-1 . TRBV19 AVLGGAEAF
TRBJ2-3 few TRBV14 ASSLGGGRGPVGSTDTQY
TRBJ1-1 . TRBV10-3 AIRPPGAYTEAF
TRBJ2-7 . TRBV9 ASSGQDMSYEQY
TRBJ2-1 . TRBV27 ASSLYDRAGYNEQF
TRBJ1-1 . TRBV19 ASSTAAGWSTEAF
TRBJ2-7 . TRBV3-1/TRBV3-2 ASRSDRGKWEQY
TRBJ1-4 . TRBV5-1 ASSLSGDSEKLF
TRBJ2-3 . TRBV7-3 ASSSYRGDTQY
TRBJ2-3 . TRBV7-9 ASSLAKWVAQTTDTQY
TRBJ2-3 . TRBV19 ASSIGGTFTDTQY
TRBJ1-2 . TRBV6-5 ASSYSDANYGYT
TRBJ1-1 . TRBV13 ASSFPSSLGGAF
TRBJ2-7 . TRBV12-5 ASGLNTAYEQY
TRBJ1-1 . TRBV12-3/TRBV12-4 ASRNRNAF
TRBJ1-5 . TRBV5-1 ASSLGVNSNQPQH
TRBJ2-7 . TRBV30 AWSWGAYEQY
TRBJ2-2 . TRBV4-1 ASSQETGTGELF
TRBJ1-1 once TRBV24-1 ATSDSGTPNTEAF
TRBJ1-4 . TRBV6-5 ASSYSAGKANEKLF
TRBJ1-1 . TRBV9 ASSGETGLTEAF
TRBJ1-1 once TRBV28 ASTSQLAGASSSLI
TRBJ1-1 . TRBV5-3 ARSLQGAWTEAF
TRBJ2-1 . TRBV2 ASMRQYNEQF